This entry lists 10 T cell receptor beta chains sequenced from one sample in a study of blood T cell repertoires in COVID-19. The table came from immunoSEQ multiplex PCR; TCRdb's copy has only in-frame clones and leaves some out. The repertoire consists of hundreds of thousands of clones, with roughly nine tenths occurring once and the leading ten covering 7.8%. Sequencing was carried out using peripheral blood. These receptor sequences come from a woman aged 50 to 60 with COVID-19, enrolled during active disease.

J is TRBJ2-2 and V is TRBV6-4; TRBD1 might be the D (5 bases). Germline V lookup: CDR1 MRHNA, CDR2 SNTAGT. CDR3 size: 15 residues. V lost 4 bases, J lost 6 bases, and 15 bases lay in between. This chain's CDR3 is CASSATSQGAGELFF. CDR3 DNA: TGTGCCAGCAGTGCCACATCTCAGGGCGCCGGGGAGCTGTTTTTT.

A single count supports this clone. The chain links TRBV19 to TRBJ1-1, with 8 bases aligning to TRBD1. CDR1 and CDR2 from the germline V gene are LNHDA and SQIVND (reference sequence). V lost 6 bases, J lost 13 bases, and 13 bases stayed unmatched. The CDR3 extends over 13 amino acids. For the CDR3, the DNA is TGTGCCAGTAGCCAAGACAGGGGCCGCCTGGGTTTCTTT. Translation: CASSQDRGRLGFF.

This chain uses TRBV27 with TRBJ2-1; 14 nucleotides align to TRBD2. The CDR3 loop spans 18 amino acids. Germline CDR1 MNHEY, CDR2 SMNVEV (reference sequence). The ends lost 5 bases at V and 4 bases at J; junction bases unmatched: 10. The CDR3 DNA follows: TGTGCCAGCAGTCCGCGGACTAGCGGGGGGCCGGGGTACAATGAGCAGTTCTTC. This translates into CASSPRTSGGPGYNEQFF.

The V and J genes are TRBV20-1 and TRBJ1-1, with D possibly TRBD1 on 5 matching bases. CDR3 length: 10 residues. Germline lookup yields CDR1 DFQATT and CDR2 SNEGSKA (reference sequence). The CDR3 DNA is TGCAGCAACGCCGAGGGACTAGCTTTCTTT. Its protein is CSNAEGLAFF.

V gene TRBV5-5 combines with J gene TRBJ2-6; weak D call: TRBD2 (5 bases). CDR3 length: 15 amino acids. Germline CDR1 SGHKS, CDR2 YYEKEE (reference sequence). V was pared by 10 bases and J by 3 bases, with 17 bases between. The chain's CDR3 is CAEPEGSSGANVLTF. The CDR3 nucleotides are TGTGCCGAGCCAGAGGGATCCAGTGGGGCCAACGTCCTGACTTTC.

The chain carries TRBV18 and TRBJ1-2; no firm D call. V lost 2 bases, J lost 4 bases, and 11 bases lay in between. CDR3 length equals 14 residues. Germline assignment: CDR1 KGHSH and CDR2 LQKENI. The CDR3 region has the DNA TGTGCCAGCTCACCAAAAAGGGAGGGCTATGGCTACACCTTC. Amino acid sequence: CASSPKREGYGYTF.

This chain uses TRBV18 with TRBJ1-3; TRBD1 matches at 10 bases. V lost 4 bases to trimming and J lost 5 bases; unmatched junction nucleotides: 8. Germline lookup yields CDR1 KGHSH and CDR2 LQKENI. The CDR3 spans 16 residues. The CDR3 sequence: CASSHTGTGARNTIYF. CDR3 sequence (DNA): TGTGCCAGCTCACATACCGGGACAGGGGCGCGAAACACCATATATTTT.

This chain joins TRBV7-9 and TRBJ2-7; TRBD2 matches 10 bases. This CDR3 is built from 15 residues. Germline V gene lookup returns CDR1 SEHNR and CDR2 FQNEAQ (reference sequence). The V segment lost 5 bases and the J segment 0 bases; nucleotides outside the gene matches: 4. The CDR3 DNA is TGTGCCAGCAGCCTTAGCGGGGGGAGCTCCTACGAGCAGTACTTC. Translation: CASSLSGGSSYEQYF.

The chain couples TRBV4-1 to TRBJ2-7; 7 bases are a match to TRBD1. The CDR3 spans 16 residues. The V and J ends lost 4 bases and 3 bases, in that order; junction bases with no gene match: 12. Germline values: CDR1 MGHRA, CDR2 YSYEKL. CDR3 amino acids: CASSLGETGIIYEQYF. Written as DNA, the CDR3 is TGCGCCAGCAGCCTTGGGGAGACAGGGATCATCTACGAGCAGTACTTC.

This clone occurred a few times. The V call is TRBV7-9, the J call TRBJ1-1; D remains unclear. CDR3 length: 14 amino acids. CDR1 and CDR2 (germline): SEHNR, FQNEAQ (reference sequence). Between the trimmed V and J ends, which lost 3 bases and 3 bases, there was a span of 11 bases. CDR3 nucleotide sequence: TGTGCCAGCAGCTTTAACATGTTGGACACTGAAGCTTTCTTT. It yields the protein CASSFNMLDTEAFF.